The rows below give T cell receptor beta chains drawn from one sample of a study of T-cell memory formation after mild COVID-19. TCRdb reprocessed the 5' RACE reads via MiXCR and lists one record per CDR3 protein. The data show about 50,000 distinct CDR3 sequences, approximately 8% seen once. The specimen sequenced was PBMCs or a T cell subset sorted from them (not recorded which). These receptors were obtained from a man aged 18 to 29 who had mild COVID-19 (a few samples of this study predate the infection). Cell type and time point are not known. Both conserved end residues are part of each CDR3. Each record gives: D gene, J gene, clone size, V gene, CDR3 protein, CDR3 DNA. The D gene is left open where the match is weak. Clone size is stated in some rows and not others, as once, few, many or a class when expanded.

>-|TRBJ2-2|many|TRBV6-5
CASSQMYGNTGELFF
TGTGCCAGCAGTCAAATGTACGGGAACACCGGGGAGCTGTTTTTT
>-|TRBJ2-3|medium-sized|TRBV7-2
CASSLGRDTQYF
TGTGCCAGCAGCTTAGGGCGGGATACGCAGTATTTT
>TRBD2|TRBJ2-2|few|TRBV2
CASSPREGRSGELFF
TGTGCCAGCAGTCCCAGGGAGGGGAGGTCCGGGGAGCTGTTTTTT
>TRBD2|TRBJ2-1|many|TRBV15
CATVPSGGYNEQFF
TGTGCCACCGTCCCCAGCGGGGGGTACAATGAGCAGTTCTTC
>-|TRBJ2-2|few|TRBV5-4
CASSADYSTGELFF
TGTGCCAGCAGCGCGGACTATTCCACCGGGGAGCTGTTTTTT
>TRBD2|TRBJ2-3|many|TRBV7-9
CASRAGLAKSTDTQYF
TGTGCCAGCAGAGCCGGACTAGCGAAAAGCACAGATACGCAGTATTTT
>-|TRBJ2-5|few|TRBV20-1
CSARDPLGDGETQYF
TGCAGTGCTAGAGATCCCTTGGGGGACGGAGAGACCCAGTACTTC
>-|TRBJ1-1|-|TRBV5-1
CASRPWTANTEAFF
TGCGCCAGCAGGCCGTGGACGGCGAACACTGAAGCTTTCTTT
>-|TRBJ2-5|few|TRBV11-2
CASSTPRVSETQYF
TGTGCCAGCAGCACTCCGCGGGTTTCAGAGACCCAGTACTTC
>-|TRBJ2-7|-|TRBV11-2
CASSGTPGRPYEQYF
TGTGCCAGCAGCGGGACCCCCGGGCGACCCTACGAGCAGTACTTC
>-|TRBJ2-7|few|TRBV6-6
CASSPPPDTYSYEQYF
TGTGCCAGCAGTCCCCCCCCCGACACCTACTCCTACGAGCAGTACTTC
>TRBD1|TRBJ2-1|many|TRBV5-1
CASSGQGAAYNEQFF
TGCGCCAGCAGCGGACAGGGGGCGGCCTACAATGAGCAGTTCTTC
>-|TRBJ1-2|few|TRBV1
CTSSFTPGRGGYGYTF
TGCACCAGCAGCTTCACCCCGGGAAGGGGGGGGTATGGCTACACCTTC
>-|TRBJ1-1|few|TRBV4-3
CASSQATGYPNTEAFF
TGCGCCAGCAGCCAAGCGACTGGATACCCTAACACTGAAGCTTTCTTT
>TRBD2|TRBJ2-4|-|TRBV7-8
CASSLAGGANIQYF
TGTGCCAGCAGCTTAGCGGGAGGGGCAAACATTCAGTACTTC
>-|TRBJ2-3|few|TRBV30
CAWKGPGNRGTDTQYF
TGTGCCTGGAAAGGTCCGGGCAACCGGGGCACAGATACGCAGTATTTT
>TRBD2|TRBJ2-3|many|TRBV7-2
CASSLTSGGMDTQYF
TGTGCCAGCAGCCTGACTAGCGGGGGGATGGATACGCAGTATTTT
>-|TRBJ2-1|many|TRBV5-1
CASSSQPGNNEQFF
TGCGCCAGCAGCTCCCAGCCAGGAAACAATGAGCAGTTCTTC
>TRBD2|TRBJ2-1|-|TRBV4-2
CASSQPLLAGNNEQFF
TGTGCCAGCAGCCAACCTCTGCTAGCGGGGAACAATGAGCAGTTCTTC
>TRBD1|TRBJ2-5|many|TRBV4-1
CASSHEQGQETQYF
TGCGCCAGCAGCCACGAACAGGGGCAAGAGACCCAGTACTTC
>-|TRBJ2-3|many|TRBV4-3
CASSQDPASSTDTQYF
TGCGCCAGCAGCCAAGACCCCGCCAGTAGCACAGATACGCAGTATTTT
>-|TRBJ2-1|many|TRBV5-6
CASSLGVDNEQFF
TGTGCCAGCAGTCTGGGGGTAGACAATGAGCAGTTCTTC
>-|TRBJ2-4|few|TRBV5-5
CASSLAAVAKNIQYF
TGTGCCAGCAGCTTGGCAGCTGTAGCCAAAAACATTCAGTACTTC
>TRBD1|TRBJ2-3|few|TRBV4-1
CASSQEGQPSTDTQYF
TGCGCCAGCAGCCAAGAGGGACAGCCTAGCACAGATACGCAGTATTTT
>-|TRBJ2-2|many|TRBV5-1
CASSPPGAGELFF
TGCGCCAGCAGCCCCCCAGGAGCCGGGGAGCTGTTTTTT
>TRBD2|TRBJ2-3|medium-sized|TRBV6-5
CASTTSGADTQYF
TGTGCCAGCACCACTAGCGGGGCAGATACGCAGTATTTT
>-|TRBJ1-6|few|TRBV5-6
CASSLADYNSPLHF
TGTGCCAGCAGCTTGGCTGATTATAATTCACCCCTCCACTTT
>TRBD2|TRBJ2-1|few|TRBV7-3
CASSAQLAGGIAEQFF
TGTGCCAGCAGCGCCCAACTAGCGGGGGGGATCGCTGAGCAGTTCTTC
>TRBD2|TRBJ2-3|many|TRBV6-5
CASSFGTSTDTQYF
TGTGCCAGCAGCTTCGGGACTAGTACAGATACGCAGTATTTT
>TRBD2|TRBJ2-5|-|TRBV7-9
CASSFAPGGLAGETQYF
TGTGCCAGCAGCTTCGCCCCCGGGGGACTAGCCGGAGAGACCCAGTACTTC
>-|TRBJ1-1|-|TRBV5-6
CASSRSTEAFF
TGTGCCAGCAGTCGATCCACTGAAGCTTTCTTT
>-|TRBJ1-1|-|TRBV4-2
CATVRASLRGAEAFF
TGTGCCACCGTAAGGGCTTCCCTTAGAGGCGCTGAAGCTTTCTTT
>TRBD2|TRBJ2-3|medium-sized|TRBV7-2
CASSFVAGTDTQYF
TGTGCCAGCAGCTTCGTAGCGGGGACAGATACGCAGTATTTT
>-|TRBJ1-1|-|TRBV5-1
CASSLQPSGANTEAFF
TGCGCCAGCAGCCTCCAGCCATCGGGGGCGAACACTGAAGCTTTCTTT
>-|TRBJ1-2|few|TRBV6-2/TRBV6-3
CASSPREGDGYTF
TGTGCCAGCAGTCCCCGTGAGGGAGATGGCTACACCTTC
>-|TRBJ1-1|many|TRBV7-9
CASSFGGGVNTEAFF
TGTGCCAGCAGCTTTGGAGGGGGGGTGAACACTGAAGCTTTCTTT
>-|TRBJ1-2|few|TRBV27
CASSSRAGSGGYTF
TGTGCCAGCAGTTCCCGGGCAGGGTCTGGAGGCTACACCTTC
>TRBD2|TRBJ2-3|many|TRBV6-2/TRBV6-3
CASRDALAGTDTQYF
TGTGCCAGCAGAGACGCGCTAGCGGGGACAGATACGCAGTATTTT
>-|TRBJ1-5|-|TRBV6-5
CASSKRALGSGQPQHF
TGTGCCAGCAGCAAAAGGGCGCTGGGTTCAGGGCAGCCCCAGCATTTT
>-|TRBJ2-3|-|TRBV4-3
CASSQISSSDTQYF
TGCGCCAGCAGCCAAATCTCTAGCTCGGATACGCAGTATTTT
>-|TRBJ2-7|-|TRBV7-6
CASSSDTLYEQYF
TGTGCCAGCAGCTCCGACACCCTCTACGAGCAGTACTTC
>TRBD1|TRBJ2-5|-|TRBV10-3
CAISSRQGRQETQYF
TGTGCCATCAGCTCCCGACAGGGGAGGCAAGAGACCCAGTACTTC
>TRBD1|TRBJ2-5|few|TRBV7-9
CASRRQGAGETQYF
TGTGCCAGCAGGCGACAGGGGGCCGGGGAGACCCAGTACTTC
>-|TRBJ1-2|-|TRBV10-3
CAISGGALTNYGYTF
TGTGCCATCAGCGGGGGGGCCCTAACTAACTATGGCTACACCTTC
>-|TRBJ2-3|many|TRBV7-2
CASSRLSRGTDTQYF
TGTGCCAGCAGCCGCCTGTCACGGGGCACAGATACGCAGTATTTT
>-|TRBJ2-5|-|TRBV20-1
CSAGGQGGETQYF
TGCAGTGCTGGGGGGCAGGGAGGAGAGACCCAGTACTTC
>-|TRBJ2-3|few|TRBV5-1
CASSLVYKRDNSWDTQYF
TGCGCCAGCAGCTTGGTTTATAAAAGGGACAATTCATGGGATACGCAGTATTTT
>TRBD1|TRBJ1-2|many|TRBV20-1
CSAPTFDRAYGYTF
TGCAGTGCACCGACCTTTGACAGGGCCTATGGCTACACCTTC
>-|TRBJ1-1|few|TRBV20-1
CSARHIRANTEAFF
TGCAGTGCTCGGCACATTAGGGCTAACACTGAAGCTTTCTTT
>-|TRBJ2-1|many|TRBV29-1
CSVVRANEQFF
TGCAGCGTTGTTCGCGCAAATGAGCAGTTCTTC
>-|TRBJ2-5|few|TRBV18
CASSPSPLGTQYF
TGTGCCAGCTCACCAAGCCCATTGGGGACCCAGTACTTC
>TRBD1|TRBJ2-1|many|TRBV12-3/TRBV12-4
CASSWRQGAYEQFF
TGTGCCAGCAGTTGGCGACAGGGGGCCTATGAGCAGTTCTTC
>-|TRBJ1-1|few|TRBV7-8
CASSPVADMNTEAFF
TGTGCCAGCAGCCCAGTCGCAGACATGAACACTGAAGCTTTCTTT
>-|TRBJ2-7|few|TRBV2
CASNEPSPYEQYF
TGTGCCAGCAATGAGCCGAGCCCCTACGAGCAGTACTTC
>-|TRBJ1-4|few|TRBV4-3
CASSSRPVDFNEKLFF
TGCGCCAGCAGCTCACGTCCCGTGGACTTTAATGAAAAACTGTTTTTT
>-|TRBJ2-3|many|TRBV7-2
CASSHNLVGGTDTQYF
TGTGCCAGCAGCCATAACTTAGTAGGCGGCACAGATACGCAGTATTTT
>TRBD1|TRBJ1-2|few|TRBV30
CAWETGGDGYTF
TGTGCCTGGGAAACAGGGGGCGATGGCTACACCTTC
>-|TRBJ1-1|few|TRBV5-1
CASSWGGFTEAFF
TGCGCCAGCAGCTGGGGAGGTTTCACTGAAGCTTTCTTT
>-|TRBJ1-2|-|TRBV4-2
CASSREGDLYGYTF
TGTGCCAGCAGCCGGGAGGGGGACCTTTATGGCTACACCTTC
>-|TRBJ2-1|-|TRBV7-2
CASSSTGNEQFF
TGTGCCAGCAGCAGCACGGGCAATGAGCAGTTCTTC